A selection of T cell receptor beta chains follows, all from one sample in a study of T cell responses to AZD1222 COVID-19 vaccine. Data came from immunoSEQ multiplex PCR; TCRdb stores just in-frame clones and leaves some out. Counted here are some 150,000 clones, 89% occurring once; the ten biggest clones make up more than 2.5%. The sequencing used peripheral blood, collected on day 0 of AZD1222 vaccination. Receptors originate from an adult in good health. The CDR3 runs from the conserved cysteine through the conserved F or W. D genes are given only for firm matches. Part of the rows lack a size; the others show once, few, many or a class for expanded clones.

j_gene	d_gene	abundance	v_gene	CDR3nt	CDR3aa
TRBJ1-5	.	.	TRBV24-1	TGTGCCACCAGTGATTTGCGGGGGAATCAGCCCCAGCATTTT	CATSDLRGNQPQHF
TRBJ2-1	TRBD2	.	TRBV7-6	TGTGCCAGCAGCTTAGGACTAGCGGGCTCCTACAATGAGCAGTTCTTC	CASSLGLAGSYNEQFF
TRBJ2-2	.	.	TRBV18	TGTGCCAGCTCACCAATTTCACGGAACACCGGGGAGCTGTTTTTT	CASSPISRNTGELFF
TRBJ1-5	TRBD1	.	TRBV28	TGTGCCAGCAGTCCCGGGACAGGGGGCGGACAGCCCCAGCATTTT	CASSPGTGGGQPQHF
TRBJ2-4	.	once	TRBV4-1	TGCGCCAGCAGCCAACCACAGGAAGGGCTAAGCAAAAACATTCAGTACTTC	CASSQPQEGLSKNIQYF
TRBJ2-2	TRBD2	few	TRBV12-5	TGTGCTAGTGGTTTGGCGACTAGCGGGGGGGCCGGCGGGGAGCTGTTTTTT	CASGLATSGGAGGELFF
TRBJ2-1	.	.	TRBV7-3	TGTGCCAGCAGCTTATTGGGGGTAAGCAATGAGCAGTTCTTC	CASSLLGVSNEQFF
TRBJ2-5	.	.	TRBV7-9	TGTGCCAGCATTGACCCAATTGGAGAGACCCAGTACTTC	CASIDPIGETQYF
TRBJ2-2	.	.	TRBV19	TGTGCCAGTAGAGGTTGGGCAGCGAACACCGGGGAGCTGTTTTTT	CASRGWAANTGELFF
TRBJ2-7	TRBD2	.	TRBV7-2	TGTGCCAGCAGGTATACTAGCGGAGGACGGTGGGAGCAGTACTTC	CASRYTSGGRWEQYF
TRBJ1-6	.	.	TRBV4-3	TGCGCCAGCAGCCACGTCTCGGGAGCCTATAATTCACCCCTCCACTTT	CASSHVSGAYNSPLHF
TRBJ2-3	TRBD2	.	TRBV7-2	TGTGCCAGCAGCTTAGTTTTGGTAGCGGGAGTAGCAGATACGCAGTATTTT	CASSLVLVAGVADTQYF
TRBJ2-2	.	.	TRBV5-1	TGCGCCAGCAGCTTGGAGGGCTATGGCACCGGGGAGCTGTTTTTT	CASSLEGYGTGELFF
TRBJ1-6	TRBD1	.	TRBV13	TGTGCCAGCAGCTTAGGCCGGCGGGGACAGTCACCCCTCCACTTT	CASSLGRRGQSPLHF
TRBJ1-4	.	.	TRBV10-2	TGCGCCAGCAGAGATGAAAAACTGTTTTTT	CASRDEKLFF
TRBJ1-5	.	.	TRBV28	TGTGCCAGCAGTTCCGCATTCACCCAGCATTTT	CASSSAFTQHF
TRBJ1-5	.	.	TRBV11-3	TGTGCCAGCAGCTTAGCCGGGCCCCAGCATTTT	CASSLAGPQHF
TRBJ2-7	.	.	TRBV27	TGTGCCAGCAGTTTCGCAGGGAGGTCCTACGAGCAGTACTTC	CASSFAGRSYEQYF
TRBJ1-1	.	.	TRBV2	TGTGCCAGCCCCCTAAAAGCGAATCGTGGCACTGAAGCTTTCTTT	CASPLKANRGTEAFF
TRBJ1-4	.	once	TRBV7-9	TGTGCCAGCAGCCGGGGAGCCCGAAAACTGTTTTTT	CASSRGARKLFF
TRBJ2-3	TRBD2	.	TRBV7-9	TGTGCCAGCAGCTTAATTGGGACTAGCAGCACAGATACGCAGTATTTT	CASSLIGTSSTDTQYF
TRBJ1-1	.	.	TRBV4-1	TGCGCCAGCAGCCAAGATAACAGATCGGGGGCTTTCTTT	CASSQDNRSGAFF
TRBJ2-6	.	.	TRBV19	TGTGCCAGTAGAAACCGAATCTCTGGGGCCAACGTCCTGACTTTC	CASRNRISGANVLTF
TRBJ1-2	.	.	TRBV5-4	TGTGCCAGCAGCTTGGCACCGGGGGCGGGGGGCTACACCTTC	CASSLAPGAGGYTF
TRBJ1-1	.	.	TRBV7-3	TGTGCCAGCAGCTTAGTCAGTGGGGGGAGCACTGAAGCTTTCTTT	CASSLVSGGSTEAFF
TRBJ2-5	.	once	TRBV6-5	TGTGCCAGCAGACCCCTGGGCCACCAGTGGGAGACCCAGTACTTC	CASRPLGHQWETQYF
TRBJ2-5	.	.	TRBV15	TGTGCCACCAGCAGAGACGTAGGGGGAGAGACCCAGTACTTC	CATSRDVGGETQYF
TRBJ1-6	.	.	TRBV2	TGTGCCAGCAGCGCTTTAAGGGCCTCACCCCTCCACTTT	CASSALRASPLHF
TRBJ1-1	.	once	TRBV2	TGTGCCAGCAGTGAATATGCGGCCAGGCCGAACACTGAAGCTTTCTTT	CASSEYAARPNTEAFF
TRBJ2-5	TRBD1	.	TRBV5-6	TGTGCCAGCAGCTTGTGGGGACAGATTCAGACCCAGTACTTC	CASSLWGQIQTQYF
TRBJ1-1	TRBD1	once	TRBV5-1	TGCGCCAGCAGCACCACAGGGGGCAGTGAAGGTGAAGCTTTCTTT	CASSTTGGSEGEAFF
TRBJ2-3	TRBD2	.	TRBV19	TGTGCCAGTAGTTCAAACCCCGGGACTAGCGGGGTCCTCGTTTTT	CASSSNPGTSGVLVF
TRBJ1-4	TRBD1	.	TRBV4-1	TGCGCCAGCAGCTACCGGGACAGGGCCTATAATGAAAAACTGTTTTTT	CASSYRDRAYNEKLFF
TRBJ1-6	.	.	TRBV6-5	TGTGCCAGCAGCATCAGGGCATTCGGTTCACCCCTCCACTTT	CASSIRAFGSPLHF
TRBJ1-5	.	.	TRBV5-1	TGCGCCAGCAGCTTGGGGGCATTAGGGCGGGGGCAGCCCCAGCATTTT	CASSLGALGRGQPQHF
TRBJ2-7	.	once	TRBV10-3	TGTGCCACCTCCGGGACGCAATCCTACGAGCAGTACTTC	CATSGTQSYEQYF
TRBJ1-6	.	.	TRBV28	TGTGCCAGCAGTTTAGTGGAAACCCTCCACTTT	CASSLVETLHF
TRBJ2-3	TRBD1	.	TRBV19	TGTGCCAGTAGGCCGTCGGGACAGGGGTCCGATACGCAGTATTTT	CASRPSGQGSDTQYF
TRBJ2-1	.	.	TRBV29-1	TGCAGCGTTCTCAAATCGGCGAACTCCTACAATGAGCAGTTCTTC	CSVLKSANSYNEQFF
TRBJ2-3	TRBD2	.	TRBV9	TGTGCCAGCAGCCTCCGCGGGGGGGGCACAGATACGCAGTATTTT	CASSLRGGGTDTQYF
TRBJ2-3	.	.	TRBV5-6	TGTGCCAGCAGCTTGTGGGGGTTGGGAGATACGCAGTATTTT	CASSLWGLGDTQYF
TRBJ2-1	TRBD2	.	TRBV6-5	TGTGCCAGCAGGGATACTAGCGCTTACTACAATGAGCAGTTCTTC	CASRDTSAYYNEQFF
TRBJ2-2	TRBD1	.	TRBV27	TGTGCCAACGGGACAGCTAACACCGGGGAGCTGTTTTTT	CANGTANTGELFF
TRBJ1-5	.	.	TRBV10-3	TGTGCCATCAGGGAATACAAGAATCAGCCCCAGCATTTT	CAIREYKNQPQHF